This entry lists 18 T cell receptor beta chains sequenced from one sample in a study of cytotoxic CD8 clonotypes in ibrutinib-treated CLL. The repertoire was sequenced with immunoSEQ multiplex PCR; TCRdb's copy has only in-frame clones and lacks some. The sample records approximately 100,000 clones, approximately 78% being singletons. The sequences come from PBMCs, collected after 12 months of ibrutinib treatment. These receptors came from a human donor with chronic lymphocytic leukemia.

The genes are TRBV7-9 and TRBJ2-2, with TRBD1 as a possible D gene (5 bases). Trimming took off 8 bases at V and 0 bases at J, with 10 bases between the two ends. CDR3 length: 14 residues. Germline V gene lookup returns CDR1 SEHNR and CDR2 FQNEAQ (reference sequence). The CDR3 loop is CASRTGANTGELFF. DNA of the CDR3: TGTGCCAGCCGCACAGGAGCGAACACCGGGGAGCTGTTTTTT.

V is TRBV5-8 and J is TRBJ2-7, with D unresolved. The CDR3 is made up of 14 amino acids. Trimming cost V 0 bases and J 7 bases, with 14 bases left between them. Germline V gene lookup returns CDR1 SGHTS and CDR2 YDEGEE. The CDR3 reads CASSLGWLTREQYF. The CDR3 nucleotides read TGTGCCAGCAGCTTGGGGTGGCTTACGAGGGAGCAGTACTTC.

V and J are TRBV19 and TRBJ1-1; D unresolved. The germline CDR1 and CDR2 sequences are LNHDA and SQIVND (reference sequence). Trimming took 3 bases from V and 0 from J, leaving 5 bases between them. The CDR3 has 13 amino acids. The CDR3 is CASSMILNTEAFF. CDR3 coding DNA: TGTGCCAGTAGTATGATTCTGAACACTGAAGCTTTCTTT.

With regard to this clone: Here the CDR3 omits its conserved ending phenylalanine or tryptophan, so a read error is the likely source. Because the CDR3's place on the DNA is in doubt, the DNA is left out and the CDR3 is given as listed by TCRdb. The gene calls are TRBV30 and TRBJ2-7; the table gives TRBD1 as D, unverified against the DNA. Termini included, the CDR3 measures 12 amino acids. CDR1 GTSNPN and CDR2 SVGIG come from the germline V gene (reference sequence). The CDR3 loop is CAWPFTPGQSDL.

The chain uses TRBV5-4 and TRBJ2-3, with 10 bases matching TRBD2. The CDR3 totals 17 residues. J lost 7 bases, V lost 1 base, and 12 bases had no gene match. Germline-derived CDR1 and CDR2 are SGHNT and YYREEE (reference sequence). The CDR3 is CASSLTSGGAGDHTQYF. The DNA for the CDR3 is TGTGCCAGCAGCTTGACGAGCGGGGGGGCTGGTGATCATACGCAGTATTTT.

V usage is TRBV7-3 and J usage is TRBJ2-1; D is unclear. The CDR3 is 14 amino acids. Trimming stripped 0 bases from V and 8 bases from J, with 11 bases between. From germline, CDR1 is SGHTA and CDR2 FQGTGA. For the CDR3, the DNA is TGTGCCAGCAGCTTAACGCCCTGGGAAGATGAGCAGTTCTTC. Its protein product is CASSLTPWEDEQFF.

The chain carries TRBV2 and TRBJ2-7; 10 bases are a match to TRBD2. Germline V gene data show CDR1 as SNHLY and CDR2 as FYNNEI. The junction had 5 bases not matched to a gene; V was cut back by 7 bases and J by 2 bases. The CDR3 spans 14 residues. Here the CDR3 reads CASTWTSGTYEQYF. CDR3 in DNA: TGTGCCAGCACTTGGACTAGCGGAACCTACGAGCAGTACTTC. Using reference TRBV2 and TRBJ2-7 for the parts outside the CDR3, the full variable domain is EPEVTQTPSHQVTQMGQEVILRCVPISNHLYFYWYRQILGQKVEFLVSFYNNEISEKSEIFDDQFSVERPDGSNFTLKIRSTKLEDSAMYFCASTWTSGTYEQYFGPGTRLTVT.

The chain uses TRBV21-1 and TRBJ2-2. TRBV21-1 is labeled a pseudogene. The CDR3 consists of 14 residues. The CDR3 region is CASKSGGPTGELFF. As DNA, the CDR3 is TGTGCCAGCAAAAGTGGGGGACCCACCGGGGAGCTGTTTTTT.

The chain combines TRBV18 with TRBJ1-2; 9 bases are shared with TRBD1. Per germline, CDR1 KGHSH and CDR2 LQKENI. This CDR3 contains 14 residues. Unmatched junction bases numbered 7, after V lost 3 bases and J lost 8 bases. The CDR3 coding sequence is TGTGCCAGCTCACCCCGGGACAGGGCGTTCGGCTACACCTTC. Translating it yields CASSPRDRAFGYTF.

V and J are TRBV6-1 and TRBJ1-4; TRBD1 agrees at 12 bases. Trimming took 4 bases from V and 7 from J; bases not matched to a gene: 13. Germline V gives CDR1 MNHNS, CDR2 SASEGT. The CDR3 runs to 18 residues. CDR3 sequence: CASSARLGTGGEGEKLFF. The CDR3 DNA reads TGTGCCAGCAGTGCGCGACTCGGGACAGGGGGCGAGGGTGAAAAACTGTTTTTT.

The chain couples TRBV4-3 to TRBJ2-1, with D unclear. Trimming pared 3 bases from V and 3 bases from J, leaving 12 bases between. The CDR3 sequence is 15 residues long. CDR1 is LGHNA and CDR2 is YSLEER in the germline V gene. CDR3 coding DNA: TGCGCCAGCAGCCATCGTACCTCAGTCTACAATGAGCAGTTCTTC. Its protein is CASSHRTSVYNEQFF.

V and J are TRBV19 and TRBJ1-1; a weak D match, TRBD1 (6 bases). CDR3 length: 16 amino acids. Trimming cost V 3 bases and J 2 bases, with 16 bases left between them. Per the germline V gene, CDR1 is LNHDA and CDR2 is SQIVND (reference sequence). This chain's CDR3 is CASSIGTPPVNTEAFF. Written as DNA, the CDR3 is TGTGCCAGTAGTATCGGGACACCCCCGGTTAACACTGAAGCTTTCTTT.

The chain joins TRBV2 to TRBJ2-5, with D unclear. Germline V gene data show CDR1 as SNHLY and CDR2 as FYNNEI. Trimming took 7 bases from V and 2 from J, leaving 8 bases between them. The CDR3 is made up of 12 amino acids. DNA for the CDR3: TGTGCCAGCATGAGGCGGCAAGAGACCCAGTACTTC. This translates into CASMRRQETQYF.

For the CDR3, the DNA is TGTGCCAGCAGCTTAGGCCTAGCGGGGGAAGGAGATACGCAGTATTTT. It specifies CASSLGLAGEGDTQYF. The chain links TRBV7-9 to TRBJ2-3; 10 positions match TRBD2. Germline values: CDR1 SEHNR, CDR2 FQNEAQ (reference sequence). The CDR3 covers 16 residues. The J segment lost 5 bases and the V segment lost 1 base, leaving 6 bases of the junction unmatched. The full variable domain, with the rest looked up from reference TRBV7-9 and TRBJ2-3, is DTGVSQNPRHKITKRGQNVTFRCDPISEHNRLYWYRQTLGQGPEFLTYFQNEAQLEKSRLLSDRFSAERPKGSFSTLEIQRTEQGDSAMYLCASSLGLAGEGDTQYFGPGTRLTVL.

The chain is built from TRBV11-3 and TRBJ1-1; D is ambiguous. The CDR3 contains 13 residues. The germline gives CDR1 SGHNT, CDR2 YENEEA. The germline V and J ends were trimmed by 0 bases and 6 bases, with 8 bases remaining between them. The CDR3 is CASSLDGDSEAFF. In DNA, the CDR3 is TGTGCCAGCAGCTTAGATGGGGATTCTGAAGCTTTCTTT.

This clone was picked up a small number of times. The rearrangement joins TRBV19 to TRBJ1-4; unclear D gene. V lost 9 bases and J lost 4, with 12 bases in between. The germline CDR1 and CDR2 sequences are LNHDA and SQIVND (reference sequence). CDR3 length: 13 amino acids. CDR3: CASSRQYNEKLFF. The CDR3 DNA sequence: TGTGCCAGCAGTCGGCAGTATAATGAAAAACTGTTTTTT.

The chain combines TRBV6-6 with TRBJ1-4; the match to TRBD1 covers 7 bases. CDR3 length: 15 residues. The V segment lost 4 bases and the J segment 6 bases; nucleotides outside the gene matches: 8. Germline CDR1 is MNHNY and CDR2 is SVGAGI (reference sequence). This CDR3 reads CASSWGGGADEKLFF. DNA for the CDR3: TGTGCCAGCAGTTGGGGAGGGGGCGCGGATGAAAAACTGTTTTTT.

This clone has just one count. V and J are TRBV13 and TRBJ2-3; D might be TRBD1 or TRBD2, each matching 5 bases. The CDR3 runs 14 residues. Germline CDR1 PRHDT, CDR2 FYEKMQ (reference sequence). The V end lost 5 bases, the J end lost 4 bases, and 13 bases lay between the germline ends. The CDR3 sequence is CASSPRWGPDTQYF. The CDR3 coding sequence is TGTGCCAGCAGCCCCAGGTGGGGACCAGATACGCAGTATTTT.